This T cell receptor beta chain was retrieved from a study of graft-versus-host responses after intestinal transplantation. About the research overall: Among the recipients, transplants were multivisceral, liver-intestinal, or isolated intestinal. All recipients got anti-thymocyte globulin induction, then tacrolimus and steroids for 2 to 3 years.

Comments on this clone: What it binds is not known.

Sequenced by immunoSEQ multiplex PCR; TCRdb stores in-frame clones only, minus some. The sample lists 50,000 to 75,000 clones, 94% seen once, with approximately 0.4% in the top ten. The CDR3 runs 14 residues. V was cut by 2 bases and J by 3 bases, with 10 bases left in between. From germline, CDR1 is SGHRS and CDR2 YFSETQ. Findings and limits, study-wide: The authors found GvH clones in recipient marrow, some appearing first in ileum or blood. Allografts from individuals with graft-donor T cell macrochimerism displayed high graft-versus-host to host-versus-graft clonal ratios.

The V call is TRBV5-1, the J call TRBJ2-3; D gene uncertain. Sequencing was performed on unstimulated CD4+ T cells sorted from spleen or lymph node cells, taken before transplant. The TCR comes from a human donor who was the organ donor for an intestinal transplant. The CDR3 DNA reads TGCGCCAGCAGCTTATCCTCGAGGACAGATACGCAGTATTTT. Protein: CASSLSSRTDTQYF. Looking up the rest from reference TRBV5-1 and TRBJ2-3 gives the full variable domain: KAGVTQTPRYLIKTRGQQVTLSCSPISGHRSVSWYQQTPGQGLQFLFEYFSETQRNKGNFPGRFSGRQFSNSRSEMNVSTLELGDSALYLCASSLSSRTDTQYFGPGTRLTVL.